The 19 T cell receptor beta chains listed next were all sequenced from one sample in a study of cytomegalovirus exposure and HLA in healthy donors. PCR used 60 Vbeta primers and 13 Jbeta primers. Assay used: immunoSEQ multiplex PCR; TCRdb lists only in-frame clones, some missing. The sample records over 150,000 clones, approximately 88% being singletons. The sequencing input was PBMCs. Receptor source: a boy younger than 10 in good health and CMV-seronegative.

With regard to this clone: Other DNA sequences within the sample encode an identical CDR3. V and J are TRBV19 and TRBJ1-1, with a tentative D call TRBD1 (5 bases). Germline loops: CDR1 LNHDA, CDR2 SQIVND (reference sequence). The CDR3 loop spans 13 amino acids. Trimming shortened V by 3 bases and J by 5 bases, and 10 bases separated the two germline ends. In nucleotides, the CDR3 is TGTGCCAGTAGTATTGATCGGGGGACTGAAGCTTTCTTT. Protein: CASSIDRGTEAFF. The whole variable domain, remainder taken from reference TRBV19 and TRBJ1-1, is DGGITQSPKYLFRKEGQNVTLSCEQNLNHDAMYWYRQDPGQGLRLIYYSQIVNDFQKGDIAEGYSVSREKKESFPLTVTSAQKNPTAFYLCASSIDRGTEAFFGQGTRLTVV.

This chain links TRBV30 with TRBJ2-3; 10 bases are a match to TRBD1. The CDR3 extends over 16 amino acids. V lost 2 bases, J lost 2 bases, and 7 bases stayed unmatched. The germline V gene encodes CDR1 GTSNPN and CDR2 SVGIG (reference sequence). CDR3 in amino acids: CAWSPGTGANTDTQYF. The CDR3 nucleotides read TGTGCCTGGAGTCCCGGGACAGGGGCCAACACAGATACGCAGTATTTT.

V gene TRBV6-1 combines with J gene TRBJ1-3; D is undetermined. Germline V gives CDR1 MNHNS, CDR2 SASEGT. CDR3 size: 15 residues. Between the trimmed V and J ends, which lost 1 base and 2 bases, there was a span of 9 bases. The CDR3 loop reads CASSEEGGAGNTIYF. In DNA form, the CDR3 reads TGTGCCAGCAGTGAAGAAGGCGGGGCTGGAAACACCATATATTTT.

The rearrangement links TRBV7-9 to TRBJ2-1; D unresolved. V was shortened by 4 bases and J by 8 bases, with 6 bases between the two germline ends. This CDR3 contains 11 residues. Germline lookup yields CDR1 SEHNR and CDR2 FQNEAQ (reference sequence). Written as DNA, the CDR3 is TGTGCCAGCAGCTCGCAGGATGAGCAGTTCTTC. Protein product: CASSSQDEQFF.

The chain carries TRBV30 and TRBJ2-3; 10 bases match TRBD1. Germline assignment: CDR1 GTSNPN and CDR2 SVGIG (reference sequence). The length of the CDR3 is 14 residues. V trimming: 7 bases; J trimming: 3 bases; junction bases outside the gene matches: 7. The CDR3 DNA reads TGTGCCTCGAACGGACAGGGGGGTACAGATACGCAGTATTTT. It is translated as CASNGQGGTDTQYF.

This chain connects TRBV6-6 to TRBJ2-5, with 7 positions matching TRBD2. Trimming at V came to 4 bases and at J to 2 bases, leaving 4 bases not matched to a gene. This CDR3 has 14 residues. CDR1 is MNHNY, CDR2 SVGAGI, per germline (reference sequence). CDR3 sequence: CASSLGGNQETQYF. DNA for the CDR3: TGTGCCAGCAGTTTGGGGGGGAATCAAGAGACCCAGTACTTC.

This clone was seen more than once but under ten times. V usage is TRBV4-3 and J usage is TRBJ2-2; 9 bases map to TRBD2. With 2 bases clipped from V and 1 base from J, the junction kept 2 bases outside the gene matches. The germline gives CDR1 LGHNA, CDR2 YSLEER. This CDR3 is built from 16 residues. The CDR3 loop is CASSQQTSGNTGELFF. CDR3 coding DNA: TGCGCCAGCAGCCAACAGACTAGCGGGAACACCGGGGAGCTGTTTTTT.

The chain couples TRBV4-3 to TRBJ2-2; 7 bases line up with TRBD1. The germline V gene has CDR1 LGHNA and CDR2 YSLEER. V was pared by 0 bases and J by 0 bases, with 13 bases of the junction left unmatched. The CDR3 is made up of 20 amino acids. The chain's CDR3 is CASSQDLRPSGGPNTGELFF. CDR3 bases: TGCGCCAGCAGCCAAGATCTACGGCCGTCAGGGGGTCCGAACACCGGGGAGCTGTTTTTT.

This rearrangement joins TRBV7-9 to TRBJ2-3, with D tentatively TRBD2 (7 bases). Germline V gene sequence: CDR1 SEHNR, CDR2 FQNEAQ (reference sequence). Trimming removed 1 base from V and 1 base from J, with 15 bases in between. This CDR3 has 17 amino acids. In nucleotides, the CDR3 is TGTGCCAGCAGCTTAGAAGGGGGAGGGGTCGGCACAGATACGCAGTATTTT. Residues: CASSLEGGGVGTDTQYF. The entire variable domain, with the rest obtained from reference TRBV7-9 and TRBJ2-3, is as follows: DTGVSQNPRHKITKRGQNVTFRCDPISEHNRLYWYRQTLGQGPEFLTYFQNEAQLEKSRLLSDRFSAERPKGSFSTLEIQRTEQGDSAMYLCASSLEGGGVGTDTQYFGPGTRLTVL.

The rearrangement links TRBV5-1 to TRBJ1-1, with 10 positions matching TRBD1. The J segment lost 7 bases and the V segment lost 4 bases, leaving 4 bases of the junction unmatched. CDR1 and CDR2 (germline): SGHRS, YFSETQ. The CDR3 covers 13 residues. The CDR3 nucleotides are TGCGCCAGCAGCCTGGGGACAGGGGATGAAGCTTTCTTT. Its translation: CASSLGTGDEAFF.

The genes are TRBV19 and TRBJ2-1; a possible D gene is TRBD2 (6 bases). The ends were cut back, 1 base at V and 5 bases at J, with 12 bases in the middle. Germline V gene sequence: CDR1 LNHDA, CDR2 SQIVND (reference sequence). This CDR3 is built from 15 residues. The CDR3 reads CASSIARGGNNEQFF. In nucleotides, the CDR3 is TGTGCCAGTAGTATAGCCCGGGGAGGTAACAATGAGCAGTTCTTC.

The chain is built from TRBV5-6 and TRBJ2-2, with D perhaps matching TRBD2 (5 bases). With 2 bases removed from V and 2 bases from J, the gap between germline ends came to 7 bases. Germline V gene sequence: CDR1 SGHDT, CDR2 YYEEEE. This CDR3 contains 14 residues. The CDR3, as DNA: TGTGCCAGCAGCTTAGGACTCAACACCGGGGAGCTGTTTTTT. It yields the protein CASSLGLNTGELFF.

To note about this clone: This CDR3 is also generated by other DNA sequences in the sample. The V call is TRBV27, the J call TRBJ1-2, with D tentatively TRBD1 (5 bases). Germline assignment: CDR1 MNHEY and CDR2 SMNVEV (reference sequence). V was shortened by 3 bases and J by 2 bases, with 10 bases between the two germline ends. This CDR3 region has 14 residues. The DNA of the CDR3 is TGTGCCAGCAGTTTGAGACAGACGAACTATGGCTACACCTTC. This encodes CASSLRQTNYGYTF.

The chain uses TRBV30 and TRBJ1-1, with D hard to call. This CDR3 spans 11 amino acids. V was cut by 3 bases and J by 1 base, with 3 bases left in between. The germline V gene has CDR1 GTSNPN and CDR2 SVGIG (reference sequence). This chain's CDR3 is CAWRQNTEAFF. The CDR3 nucleotides read TGTGCCTGGAGACAGAACACTGAAGCTTTCTTT.

V gene TRBV7-9 combines with J gene TRBJ2-1; 13 bases are shared with TRBD2. This CDR3 spans 15 amino acids. Germline CDR1 SEHNR, CDR2 FQNEAQ (reference sequence). The junction had 2 bases not matched to a gene; V was cut back by 1 base and J by 8 bases. This chain's CDR3 is CASSLGLAGGYEQFF. The CDR3 coding sequence is TGTGCCAGCAGCTTAGGACTAGCGGGGGGATATGAGCAGTTCTTC. Based on the CDR3 plus reference TRBV7-9 and TRBJ2-1, the full variable domain is DTGVSQNPRHKITKRGQNVTFRCDPISEHNRLYWYRQTLGQGPEFLTYFQNEAQLEKSRLLSDRFSAERPKGSFSTLEIQRTEQGDSAMYLCASSLGLAGGYEQFFGPGTRLTVL.

As for this clone: Other DNA sequences in the sample encode the same CDR3. The rearrangement uses TRBV6-1 and TRBJ2-3; 11 bases fit TRBD2. V gave up 4 bases and J gave up 2 bases; unmatched junction bases: 5. In germline, CDR1 is MNHNS, CDR2 SASEGT. The CDR3 length is 16 residues. This CDR3 reads CASSGRLAGSTDTQYF. As DNA, the CDR3 is TGTGCCAGCAGTGGTCGACTAGCGGGGTCCACAGATACGCAGTATTTT.

The chain recombines TRBV25-1 with TRBJ1-3; 8 bases line up with TRBD1. V shed 6 bases, J shed 6 bases, and the junction held 13 bases outside the gene matches. The germline gives CDR1 MGHDK, CDR2 SYGVNS. CDR3 size: 16 residues. CDR3 protein: CASSPRQGRGENTIYF. Here the CDR3 DNA reads TGTGCCAGCAGCCCCAGACAGGGGCGAGGAGAAAACACCATATATTTT.

The V gene is TRBV4-2, the J gene TRBJ2-1; 8 positions match TRBD2. Germline CDR1 reads LGHNA; CDR2 reads YNFKEQ. The CDR3 is made up of 16 amino acids. Trimming removed 3 bases from V and 4 bases from J; junction bases left unmatched: 8. The CDR3 coding sequence is TGTGCCAGCAGCCACTACAGCGGGAGTGGGTACAATGAGCAGTTCTTC. Protein sequence: CASSHYSGSGYNEQFF.

The rearrangement links TRBV6-5 to TRBJ2-2, with 7 nucleotides matching TRBD1. V trimming: 7 bases; J trimming: 1 base; junction bases outside the gene matches: 3. This CDR3 is 14 amino acids long. Germline CDR1 reads MNHEY; CDR2 reads SVGAGI. CDR3: CASNRQGNTGELFF. The CDR3 region has the DNA TGTGCCAGCAACCGACAGGGGAACACCGGGGAGCTGTTTTTT.